This T cell receptor beta chain was obtained from a study of human T cells and chemical hapten exposure. The CDR3 extends over 17 amino acids. Time point: pre-sensitization, week 0. This sample's treatment: therapeutic diphenylcyclopropenone sensitization with weekly scalp DPC. From the RACE reads, TCRdb called clonotypes with MiXCR, one entry per CDR3 protein. The sample contains roughly 380,000 distinct CDR3 sequences, 5% to 6.5% of which appear only once. This clonotype was counted only a few times. This sample comprised whole blood, obtained in connection with sensitization to the hapten diphenylcyclopropenone (DPC). This clonotype was sampled from a woman aged 50 to 60 with alopecia areata. Some clones in this sample may be carry-over from other donors' samples. V is TRBV1 and J is TRBJ2-5; the DNA was not compared with TRBD1, the D call given in the table. TRBV1 has pseudogene status. The CDR3 region is CTSSQDPPDRDQETQYF. CDR3 coding DNA: TGCACCAGCAGCCAAGATCCGCCGGACAGGGACCAAGAGACCCAGTACTTC.